This T cell receptor (beta chain) was observed in a study of OX40 agonist ivuxolimab in advanced cancers. Looked up from germline, CDR1 is SGHRS and CDR2 is YFSETQ. The CDR3 covers 15 residues. Trimming removed 4 bases at V and 0 bases at J, with 11 bases between. Remarks on this clone: Its cognate antigen is unknown. This sample includes further DNA sequences coding for the same CDR3.

This table comes from immunoSEQ multiplex PCR, and its TCRdb copy is limited to in-frame clones, with some not included. Counted here are 77,000 or so clones, nearly 90% occurring once; the ten biggest clones make up about an eighth. Findings and limits, study-wide: At 0.1 to 3.0 mg/kg, clonal expansion of CD4+ and CD8+ blood T cells had occurred by week 6. The authors did not determine the antigen specificity of the expanded peripheral T cells.

Prior autoimmune disease or systemic immunosuppression barred patients. The TCR sequence derives from an adult with an advanced solid tumor such as melanoma, head and neck, liver or kidney cancer. The sequencing here drew on CD4+ or CD8+ T cells sorted from blood, taken in a trial of the OX40 agonist ivuxolimab. V gene TRBV5-1 combines with J gene TRBJ2-1; D might be TRBD1 (6 bases). CDR3 sequence reads: CASSDQGSSYNEQFF. The CDR3 nucleotides read TGCGCCAGCAGCGACCAGGGGAGCTCCTACAATGAGCAGTTCTTC. Complete variable domain (other parts from reference TRBV5-1 and TRBJ2-1): KAGVTQTPRYLIKTRGQQVTLSCSPISGHRSVSWYQQTPGQGLQFLFEYFSETQRNKGNFPGRFSGRQFSNSRSEMNVSTLELGDSALYLCASSDQGSSYNEQFFGPGTRLTVL.